This T cell receptor beta chain was profiled in a study of response to subunit inactivated influenza vaccine. General observations from the study: There was a suggestion from the authors that each seasonal influenza vaccination recruits few new T cells.

The V end was cut by 0 bases, the J end by 8 bases, with 16 bases between. CDR1 is LGHNA, CDR2 YSLEER, per germline. The CDR3 runs 16 residues. TCRdb passed the RT-PCR reads through MiXCR, listing each CDR3 protein once. The table shows a few hundred thousand distinct CDR3 sequences, with about a fifth occurring only once. At least ten counts were recorded for this clonotype. Its antigen remains unidentified. The chain joins TRBV4-3 to TRBJ1-4; D is unclear. The receptor was isolated from a man aged 50-75 years who received an inactivated influenza vaccine. The input for sequencing was PBMCs from blood, taken about 20 months after vaccination. Here the CDR3 reads CASSQDFSQTREKLFF. In DNA, the CDR3 is TGCGCCAGCAGCCAAGATTTTTCTCAGACACGGGAAAAACTGTTTTTT.